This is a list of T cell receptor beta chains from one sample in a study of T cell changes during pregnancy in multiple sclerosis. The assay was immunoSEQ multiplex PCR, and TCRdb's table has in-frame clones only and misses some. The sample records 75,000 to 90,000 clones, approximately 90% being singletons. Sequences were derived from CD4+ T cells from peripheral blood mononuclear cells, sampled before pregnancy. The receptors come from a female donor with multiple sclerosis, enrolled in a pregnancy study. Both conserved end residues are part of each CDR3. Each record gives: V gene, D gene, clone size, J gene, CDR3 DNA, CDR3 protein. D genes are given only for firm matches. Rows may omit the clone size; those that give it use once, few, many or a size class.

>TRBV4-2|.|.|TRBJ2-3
TGTGCCAGCAGCCCAGGACTAGGGGGAGATACGCAGTATTTT
CASSPGLGGDTQYF
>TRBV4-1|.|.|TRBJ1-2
TGCGCCAGCAGCCAAGGACAGCTTAACTATGGCTACACCTTC
CASSQGQLNYGYTF
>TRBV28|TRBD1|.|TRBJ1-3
TGTGCCAGCAGGAAACAGGGGGCGGGAAACACCATATATTTT
CASRKQGAGNTIYF
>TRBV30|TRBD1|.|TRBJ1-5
TGTGCCTGGAGGGAAACAGGGGGCGGGGGTAGCAATCAGCCCCAGCATTTT
CAWRETGGGGSNQPQHF
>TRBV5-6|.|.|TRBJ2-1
TGTGCCAGCAGCTCGCCCCTCGGTGGCTGGGTGGGCCAGCAGTTCTTC
CASSSPLGGWVGQQFF
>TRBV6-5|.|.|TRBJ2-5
TGTGCCAGCAGTTACGGGGGCCTGGAAGAGACCCAGTACTTC
CASSYGGLEETQYF
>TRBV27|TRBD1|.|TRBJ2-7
TGTGCCAGCAGCTTACAGGGGGGCTACGAGCAGTACTTC
CASSLQGGYEQYF
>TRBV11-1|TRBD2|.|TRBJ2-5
TGTGCCAGCAGCACCCAACCGGGACTAGGGAGAGAGACCCAGTACTTC
CASSTQPGLGRETQYF
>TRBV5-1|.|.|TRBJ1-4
TGCGCCAGCAGCCCCGATGAGGGCCGTGAAAAACTGTTTTTT
CASSPDEGREKLFF
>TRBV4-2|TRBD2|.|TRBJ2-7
TGTGCCAGCAGCCAAGTGACTAGCGGGAGTCACGACGAGCAGTACTTC
CASSQVTSGSHDEQYF
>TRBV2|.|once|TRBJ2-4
TGTGCCAGCAGCGTAGAGGGACACCAAGCCAAAAACATTCAGTACTTC
CASSVEGHQAKNIQYF
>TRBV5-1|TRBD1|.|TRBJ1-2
TGCGCCAGCAGCTTATTCGACAGGGAATATGGCTACACCTTC
CASSLFDREYGYTF
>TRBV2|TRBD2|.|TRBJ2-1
TGTGCCAGCAGCGAGCTAGCGGGAGCTTACAATGAGCAGTTCTTC
CASSELAGAYNEQFF
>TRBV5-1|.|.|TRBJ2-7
TGCGCCAGCAGAAAATCCCAACAACAGAGCTACGAGCAGTACTTC
CASRKSQQQSYEQYF
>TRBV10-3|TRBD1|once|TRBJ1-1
TGTGCCATCAGTGAGTCGGGGGTTCCGGGACAGGAAGGGGTAGGAGCTTTCTTT
CAISESGVPGQEGVGAFF
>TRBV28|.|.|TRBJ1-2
TGTGCCAGCACGACTCTCTATGGCTACACCTTC
CASTTLYGYTF
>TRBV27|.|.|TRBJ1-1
TGTGCCAGCAGTTTATCGGGTTGGAGGGGGGGGACTGAAGCTTTCTTT
CASSLSGWRGGTEAFF
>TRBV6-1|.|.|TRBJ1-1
TGTGCCAGCAGTGCGGATTGGCGGGACACTGAAGCTTTCTTT
CASSADWRDTEAFF
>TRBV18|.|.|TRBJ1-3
TGTGCCAGCTCACCCGATCGCGGGGTGCTCTCTGGAAACACCATATATTTT
CASSPDRGVLSGNTIYF
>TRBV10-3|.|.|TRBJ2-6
TGTGCCATCAGCCAGCCGGGTCCAAGAGTGACTGGCTCTGGGGCCAACGTCCTGACTTTC
CAISQPGPRVTGSGANVLTF